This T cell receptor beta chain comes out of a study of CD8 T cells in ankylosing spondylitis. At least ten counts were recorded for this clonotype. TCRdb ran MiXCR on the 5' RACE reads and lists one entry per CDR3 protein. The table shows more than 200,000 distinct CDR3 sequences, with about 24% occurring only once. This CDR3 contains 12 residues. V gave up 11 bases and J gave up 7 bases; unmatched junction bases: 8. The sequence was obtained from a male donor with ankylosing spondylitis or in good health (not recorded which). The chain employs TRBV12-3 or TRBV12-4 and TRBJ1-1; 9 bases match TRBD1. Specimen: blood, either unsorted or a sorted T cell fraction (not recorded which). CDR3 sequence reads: CASWTGVNEAFF. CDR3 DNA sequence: TGTGCCTCATGGACAGGGGTGAATGAAGCTTTCTTT.